Sequencing of this T cell receptor beta chain was carried out in a study of CD8 T cells in Susac syndrome. The CDR3 is 15 residues long. Trimming cost V 4 bases and J 1 base, with 14 bases left between them. In germline, CDR1 is SGHRS, CDR2 YFSETQ. Roughly 0.45 to 1 ug RNA was reverse transcribed with random hexamers. By means of immunoSEQ multiplex PCR, TCR beta CDR3 spanning 54 Vbeta and 13 Jbeta underwent amplification. TCRdb called the immunoSEQ multiplex PCR reads again in MiXCR, with one record for every CDR3 protein. The repertoire has some 260,000 distinct CDR3 sequences, just under 95% of them found once; the top ten carry around 0.07%. Sequencing of TCR beta drew on CD8+ and CD4+ T cells from blood. Negative magnetic isolation gave CD8+ and CD4+ cells; FACS enriched CD8+ TEMRA.

The chain couples TRBV5-1 to TRBJ1-1, with D hard to call. Sequencing was performed on CD4+ T cells from PBMCs. This receptor was taken from a human donor with multiple sclerosis. The CDR3 DNA is TGCGCCAGCAGCCTCGTTTTGGGCCCGAACACTGAAGCTTTCTTT. It translates to CASSLVLGPNTEAFF.